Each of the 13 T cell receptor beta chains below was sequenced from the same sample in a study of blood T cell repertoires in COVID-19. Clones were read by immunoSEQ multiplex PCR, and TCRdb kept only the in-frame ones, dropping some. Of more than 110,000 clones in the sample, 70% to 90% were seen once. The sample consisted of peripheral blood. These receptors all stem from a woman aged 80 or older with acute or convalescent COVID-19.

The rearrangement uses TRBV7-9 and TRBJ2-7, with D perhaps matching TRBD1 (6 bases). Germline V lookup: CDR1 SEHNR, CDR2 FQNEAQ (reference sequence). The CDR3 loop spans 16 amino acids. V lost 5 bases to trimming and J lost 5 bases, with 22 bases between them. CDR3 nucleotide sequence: TGTGCCAGCAGCCACCCGAAGCGAAGAAACAGGGACGAGCAGTACTTC. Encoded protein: CASSHPKRRNRDEQYF.

The CDR3 coding sequence is TGCGCCAGCAGTCGGCAGGGTATGAACACTGAAGCTTTCTTT. Translated, it gives CASSRQGMNTEAFF. The chain couples TRBV5-1 to TRBJ1-1; D is possibly TRBD1 (5 bases). Germline V CDR1 and CDR2: SGHRS, YFSETQ. This CDR3 is 14 amino acids long. V lost 5 bases and J 0 bases, leaving 11 bases between the germline ends.

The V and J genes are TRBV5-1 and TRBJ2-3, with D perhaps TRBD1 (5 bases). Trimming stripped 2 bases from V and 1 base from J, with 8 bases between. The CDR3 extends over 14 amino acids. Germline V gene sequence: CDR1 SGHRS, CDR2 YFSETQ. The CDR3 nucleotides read TGCGCCAGCAGCTTACAGGAAGGCACAGATACGCAGTATTTT. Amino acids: CASSLQEGTDTQYF.

CDR3 coding DNA: TGTGCCAGCAGTGAAGCGCTTGGAGGGAACACCGGGGAGCTGTTTTTT. Residues: CASSEALGGNTGELFF. The chain uses TRBV2 and TRBJ2-2; tentative D call: TRBD2 (5 bases). The CDR3 consists of 16 residues. CDR1 SNHLY and CDR2 FYNNEI come from the germline V gene. V lost 0 bases, J lost 1 base, and 9 bases lay in between. The entire variable domain, with the rest obtained from reference TRBV2 and TRBJ2-2, is as follows: EPEVTQTPSHQVTQMGQEVILRCVPISNHLYFYWYRQILGQKVEFLVSFYNNEISEKSEIFDDQFSVERPDGSNFTLKIRSTKLEDSAMYFCASSEALGGNTGELFFGEGSRLTVL.

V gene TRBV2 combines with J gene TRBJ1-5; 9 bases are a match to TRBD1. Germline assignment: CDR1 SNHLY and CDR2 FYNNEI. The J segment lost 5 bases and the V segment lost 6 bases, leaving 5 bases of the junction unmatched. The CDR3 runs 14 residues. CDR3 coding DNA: TGTGCCAGCAGAATGAGACAGGGGGATCAGCCCCAGCATTTT. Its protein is CASRMRQGDQPQHF.

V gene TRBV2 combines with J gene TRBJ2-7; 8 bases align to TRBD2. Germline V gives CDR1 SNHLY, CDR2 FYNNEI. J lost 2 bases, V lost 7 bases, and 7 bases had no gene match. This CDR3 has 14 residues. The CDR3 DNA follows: TGTGCCAGCAAAGAGACTAGCGTCGCCTACGAGCAGTACTTC. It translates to CASKETSVAYEQYF.

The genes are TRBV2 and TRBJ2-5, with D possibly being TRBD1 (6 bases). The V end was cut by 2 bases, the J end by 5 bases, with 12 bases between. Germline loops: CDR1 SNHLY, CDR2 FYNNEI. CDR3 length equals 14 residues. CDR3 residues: CASSERQGLETQYF. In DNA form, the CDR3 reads TGTGCCAGCAGTGAAAGGCAGGGGCTCGAGACCCAGTACTTC.

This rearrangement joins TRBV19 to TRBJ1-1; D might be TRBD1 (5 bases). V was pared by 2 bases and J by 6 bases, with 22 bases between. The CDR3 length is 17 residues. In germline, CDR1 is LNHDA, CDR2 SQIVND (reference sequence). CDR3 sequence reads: CASSIWGVGEWTAEAFF. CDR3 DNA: TGTGCCAGTAGTATATGGGGGGTCGGGGAGTGGACCGCTGAAGCTTTCTTT.

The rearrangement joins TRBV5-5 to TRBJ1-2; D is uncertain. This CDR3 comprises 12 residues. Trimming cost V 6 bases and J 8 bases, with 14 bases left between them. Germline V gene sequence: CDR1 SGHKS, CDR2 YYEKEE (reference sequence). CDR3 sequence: CASTPSREGYTF. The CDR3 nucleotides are TGTGCCAGCACCCCCTCTCGGGAGGGCTACACCTTC.

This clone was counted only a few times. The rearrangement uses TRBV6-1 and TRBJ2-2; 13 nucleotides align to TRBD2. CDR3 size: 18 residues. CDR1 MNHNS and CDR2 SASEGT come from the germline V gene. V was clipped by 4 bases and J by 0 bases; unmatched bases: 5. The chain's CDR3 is CASSATSGGTSNTGELFF. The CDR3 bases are TGTGCCAGCAGTGCGACTAGCGGGGGGACCTCGAACACCGGGGAGCTGTTTTTT.

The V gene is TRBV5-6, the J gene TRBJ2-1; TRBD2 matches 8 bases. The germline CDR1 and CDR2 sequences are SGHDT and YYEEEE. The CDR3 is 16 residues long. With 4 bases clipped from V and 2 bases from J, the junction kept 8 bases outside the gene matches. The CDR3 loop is CASSREGSRTYNEQFF. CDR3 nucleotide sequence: TGTGCCAGCAGCCGGGAGGGTAGTCGTACCTACAATGAGCAGTTCTTC.

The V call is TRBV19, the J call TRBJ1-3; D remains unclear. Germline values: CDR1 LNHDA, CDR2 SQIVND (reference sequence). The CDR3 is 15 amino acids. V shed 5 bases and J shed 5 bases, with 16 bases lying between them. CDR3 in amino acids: CASSPRLRVRNTIYF. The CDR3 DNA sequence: TGTGCCAGTAGTCCCAGGTTGCGGGTTAGAAACACCATATATTTT.

CDR3 DNA: TGTGCCAGCAGCTTCACGGTTTCTACTAATGAAAAACTGTTTTTT. Translation gives CASSFTVSTNEKLFF. The V gene is TRBV11-2, the J gene TRBJ1-4, with D unclear. The CDR3 sequence is 15 residues long. CDR1 SGHAT and CDR2 FQNNGV come from the germline V gene. V was clipped by 3 bases and J by 2 bases, with 10 bases between them.